This T cell receptor beta chain was found in a study of blood T cell repertoires in COVID-19. Background on the study: Collection of acute and convalescent COVID-19 samples took place in the United States, Italy and Spain.

The protocol was immunoSEQ multiplex PCR, while the TCRdb copy is restricted to in-frame clones and leaves out a portion. The sample includes over 200,000 clones, 88% of them seen just once. What was sequenced was peripheral blood. This clonotype was obtained from a woman aged 55-69 years with acute or convalescent COVID-19.

Here the CDR3 reads CASSRTGPNQPQHF. For the CDR3, the DNA is TGTGCCAGCAGCCGGACAGGCCCTAATCAGCCCCAGCATTTT. The V and J genes are TRBV11-2 and TRBJ1-5; 7 bases fit TRBD1. Germline lookup yields CDR1 SGHAT and CDR2 FQNNGV. CDR3 size: 14 residues. V lost 5 bases, J lost 4 bases, and 5 bases stayed unmatched. The full variable domain, completed using reference TRBV11-2 and TRBJ1-5, is EAGVAQSPRYKIIEKRQSVAFWCNPISGHATLYWYQQILGQGPKLLIQFQNNGVVDDSQLPKDRFSAERLKGVDSTLKIQPAKLEDSAVYLCASSRTGPNQPQHFGDGTRLSIL.